The T cell receptor beta chain described here comes from a study of blood T cell repertoires in COVID-19. As for the study in general: Samples taken during acute and convalescent COVID-19 were collected in the United States, Italy and Spain. T cells, B-cell-depleted T cells, or PBMCs supplied cDNA or gDNA.

This clone was seen more than once but under ten times. The CDR3 is made up of 13 amino acids. Trimming shortened V by 5 bases and J by 2 bases, and 7 bases separated the two germline ends. CDR1 is LNHDA and CDR2 is SQIVND in the germline V gene (reference sequence). Original methodology: Amplified reference gene primers provided the basis for estimating nucleated cell counts. TCRdb's copy holds only in-frame clones and misses some; the assay was immunoSEQ multiplex PCR. Clone size and the V and J calls come from that table; the DNA yielded D and trimming. The sample lists around 40,000 clones, 85% occurring once.

The genes are TRBV19 and TRBJ2-1; D uncertain. This sequence originates from a human donor in a cohort sampled during active COVID-19. Sequencing input: peripheral blood. DNA of the CDR3: TGTGCCAGTAGTCCTGACACCTACAATGAGCAGTTCTTC. It codes for CASSPDTYNEQFF.